This record looks at one T cell receptor (beta chain) sequence and its context. Antigen specificity is unknown. The data derive from a study of PD-1 blockade in classical Hodgkin lymphoma. Study-level results: Why the repertoires differ is still unclear, perhaps disease activity or prior therapy.

Time point in this sample: cycle 4 day 1 (C4D1), after less than seven weeks of nivolumab. Relapses following autologous stem cell transplantation were seen in all patients, with brentuximab vedotin exposure varying. The V gene end was trimmed by 5 bases and the J gene end by 4 bases; junction bases not matched to a gene: 5. Germline V gives CDR1 SNHLY, CDR2 FYNNEI. The CDR3 runs 16 residues. TCRdb's table, derived via immunoSEQ multiplex PCR, lists solely in-frame clones and lacks some. The sample includes about 21,000 clones, 85% seen only once; the top ten take 10% to 15%. This TCR was sampled from a human donor with classical Hodgkin lymphoma. The chain employs TRBV2 and TRBJ2-1; 13 nucleotides agree with TRBD2. The material was peripheral blood mononuclear cells (PBMCs), obtained before the fourth cycle of nivolumab. This chain's CDR3 is CASSKGGLAGYNEQFF. The DNA of the CDR3 is TGTGCCAGCAGTAAAGGGGGACTAGCGGGGTACAATGAGCAGTTCTTC.